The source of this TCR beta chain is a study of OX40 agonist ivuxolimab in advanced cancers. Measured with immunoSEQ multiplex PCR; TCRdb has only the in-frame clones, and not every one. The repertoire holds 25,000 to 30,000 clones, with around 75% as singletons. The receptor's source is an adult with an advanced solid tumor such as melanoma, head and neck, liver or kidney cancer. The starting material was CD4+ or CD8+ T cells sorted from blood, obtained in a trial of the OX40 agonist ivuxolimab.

CDR3 sequence reads: CASSLDFDYEQFF. The CDR3 DNA is TGTGCCAGCAGCTTGGACTTCGATTATGAGCAGTTCTTC. The chain carries TRBV5-4 and TRBJ2-1, with unresolved D. This CDR3 is built from 13 residues. V lost 0 bases, J lost 8 bases, and 9 bases lay in between. Germline-derived CDR1 and CDR2 are SGHNT and YYREEE (reference sequence).